This T cell receptor (beta chain) stems from a study of T-cell memory formation after mild COVID-19. Trimming took off 2 bases at V and 1 base at J, with 18 bases between the two ends. CDR3 size: 18 residues. The germline V gene has CDR1 MNHEY and CDR2 SVGEGT. MiXCR, run by TCRdb on the 5' RACE reads, gives a single entry per CDR3 protein. The sample has a few hundred thousand distinct CDR3 sequences; around 20% are singletons. The sample was PBMCs or a T cell subset sorted from them (not recorded which). The TCR originated in a man in his late teens or twenties who had mild COVID-19 (a few samples of this study predate the infection). Cell type and time point are not known. This chain joins TRBV6-2 or TRBV6-3 and TRBJ2-1, with D tentatively TRBD1 (6 bases). The CDR3 DNA sequence: TGTGCCAGCAGTTACCCCCAGGGGTTCAAGGGGTCCTACAATGAGCAGTTCTTC. Amino acids: CASSYPQGFKGSYNEQFF.